One sample yielded the 30 T cell receptor beta chains listed below, sequenced in a study of blood T cell repertoires in COVID-19. Generated by immunoSEQ multiplex PCR, the TCRdb table keeps only in-frame clones and is missing some. This sample has approximately 300,000 clones, with about 90% found just once. The sequenced sample consisted of peripheral blood. The source of these receptors is a man aged 18 to 35 who had recovered from COVID-19.

V and J are TRBV27 and TRBJ2-1; 13 nucleotides agree with TRBD2. The ends lost 5 bases at V and 9 bases at J; junction bases unmatched: 7. This CDR3 is 15 amino acids long. CDR1 is MNHEY, CDR2 SMNVEV, per germline (reference sequence). This CDR3 is CASSPLAGGRGEQFF. CDR3 DNA sequence: TGTGCCAGCAGTCCACTAGCGGGGGGGCGGGGTGAGCAGTTCTTC.

The rearrangement links TRBV5-6 to TRBJ1-1; 10 bases agree with TRBD1. V lost 5 bases to trimming and J lost 4 bases; unmatched junction nucleotides: 8. This CDR3 is built from 15 residues. Per germline, CDR1 SGHDT and CDR2 YYEEEE. The CDR3 region is CASSRDRGVSTEAFF. The CDR3 bases are TGTGCCAGCAGTCGGGACAGGGGTGTAAGCACTGAAGCTTTCTTT. Based on the CDR3 plus reference TRBV5-6 and TRBJ1-1, the full variable domain is DAGVTQSPTHLIKTRGQQVTLRCSPKSGHDTVSWYQQALGQGPQFIFQYYEEEERQRGNFPDRFSGHQFPNYSSELNVNALLLGDSALYLCASSRDRGVSTEAFFGQGTRLTVV.

This chain links TRBV19 with TRBJ1-1, with TRBD1 matching over 8 bases. This CDR3 region has 15 residues. After removal of 5 bases from V and 0 bases from J, the junction contained 5 bases not matched to a gene. Per the germline V gene, CDR1 is LNHDA and CDR2 is SQIVND (reference sequence). Here the CDR3 DNA reads TGTGCCAGTAGTTCGGACAGGGAACTGAACACTGAAGCTTTCTTT. This codes for CASSSDRELNTEAFF. Full variable domain (rest looked up from reference TRBV19 and TRBJ1-1): DGGITQSPKYLFRKEGQNVTLSCEQNLNHDAMYWYRQDPGQGLRLIYYSQIVNDFQKGDIAEGYSVSREKKESFPLTVTSAQKNPTAFYLCASSSDRELNTEAFFGQGTRLTVV.

V is TRBV23-1 and J is TRBJ2-1, with 8 bases aligning to TRBD2. TRBV23-1 is filed as an ORF, its function uncertain. The trim removed 2 bases at V and 4 bases at J, leaving 22 bases unmatched. CDR3 length: 21 residues. The CDR3 is CASSQKSIPGGPFRFYNEQFF. CDR3 coding DNA: TGCGCCAGCAGTCAAAAGTCCATCCCGGGAGGGCCCTTTAGGTTTTACAATGAGCAGTTCTTC.

V and J are TRBV2 and TRBJ2-2, with 9 bases aligning to TRBD1. The length of the CDR3 is 16 residues. V gave up 0 bases and J gave up 6 bases; unmatched junction bases: 5. Looked up from germline, CDR1 is SNHLY and CDR2 is FYNNEI. CDR3 bases: TGTGCCAGCAGTGAAGCCGGACAGGGGATGGCCGGGGAGCTGTTTTTT. Amino acid sequence: CASSEAGQGMAGELFF. Using reference TRBV2 and TRBJ2-2 for the parts outside the CDR3, the full variable domain is EPEVTQTPSHQVTQMGQEVILRCVPISNHLYFYWYRQILGQKVEFLVSFYNNEISEKSEIFDDQFSVERPDGSNFTLKIRSTKLEDSAMYFCASSEAGQGMAGELFFGEGSRLTVL.

This clone has a handful of counts. The chain combines TRBV6-5 with TRBJ1-1, with D hard to call. The V gene lost 2 bases and the J gene lost 12 bases, with 10 bases spanning the gap. This CDR3 is built from 11 residues. Germline V gene lookup returns CDR1 MNHEY and CDR2 SVGAGI. CDR3 bases: TGTGCCAGCAGTTACACGGGGATGACTTTCTTT. Residues: CASSYTGMTFF.

The rearrangement uses TRBV4-3 and TRBJ1-2; D not certain. The germline gives CDR1 LGHNA, CDR2 YSLEER. The V and J ends lost 0 bases and 8 bases respectively, with 7 bases between them. This CDR3 region has 12 residues. Here the CDR3 reads CASSQELGGYTF. The CDR3 DNA is TGCGCCAGCAGCCAAGAGCTGGGCGGCTACACCTTC.

The CDR3 is CTSSPRRGRENSPLHF. In DNA, the CDR3 is TGCACCAGCAGCCCTCGACGAGGGAGAGAAAATTCACCCCTCCACTTT. This rearrangement joins TRBV1 to TRBJ1-6. TRBV1 is given as a pseudogene. The CDR3 has 16 residues.

The chain joins TRBV13 to TRBJ2-5, with TRBD2 matching over 7 bases. The CDR3 runs to 19 residues. Germline trimming cut 4 bases from V and 5 bases from J; bases unmatched to any gene: 22. Germline V CDR1 and CDR2: PRHDT, FYEKMQ (reference sequence). DNA of the CDR3: TGTGCCAGCAGCTCAATTACAGCGCTAGCGGAACCAAAGTGGGAGACCCAGTACTTC. Translation gives CASSSITALAEPKWETQYF.

This sequence joins TRBV5-1 and TRBJ2-7, with 11 bases aligning to TRBD2. Germline V CDR1 and CDR2: SGHRS, YFSETQ. Unmatched junction bases numbered 11, after V lost 3 bases and J lost 6 bases. CDR3 size: 16 residues. The CDR3 here is CASSSTTSGSWREQYF. The CDR3 DNA reads TGCGCCAGCAGCTCCACCACTAGCGGGAGTTGGCGCGAGCAGTACTTC.

This clone has a handful of counts. The rearrangement joins TRBV27 to TRBJ2-7; D unclear. Germline V lookup: CDR1 MNHEY, CDR2 SMNVEV (reference sequence). Between the trimmed V and J ends, which lost 3 bases and 4 bases, there was a span of 10 bases. This CDR3 has 13 amino acids. Written as DNA, the CDR3 is TGTGCCAGCAGTTTTGGCTCACCTTACGAGCAGTACTTC. As protein: CASSFGSPYEQYF.

There are a few counts of this clone. The V call is TRBV11-2, the J call TRBJ2-7, with a tentative D call TRBD2 (6 bases). Trimming shortened V by 5 bases and J by 3 bases, and 14 bases separated the two germline ends. The CDR3 is 14 amino acids. CDR1 and CDR2 from the germline V gene are SGHAT and FQNNGV. The DNA for the CDR3 is TGTGCCAGCAGCCCCGGGACTTTCAGCTACGAGCAGTACTTC. Amino acids: CASSPGTFSYEQYF.

The chain links TRBV5-8 to TRBJ2-1; a weak D match, TRBD2 (6 bases). With 0 bases removed from V and 2 bases from J, the gap between germline ends came to 15 bases. CDR3 length equals 17 residues. CDR1 SGHTS and CDR2 YDEGEE come from the germline V gene. CDR3 DNA sequence: TGTGCCAGCAGCTTGGGAGTGGGCAGGGAGGCCTACAATGAGCAGTTCTTC. Its translation: CASSLGVGREAYNEQFF.

The gene calls are TRBV7-9 and TRBJ1-4; maybe TRBD1 (6 bases). CDR1 is SEHNR, CDR2 FQNEAQ, per germline (reference sequence). CDR3 length equals 15 residues. V lost 8 bases, J lost 2 bases, and 15 bases lay in between. The CDR3 DNA sequence: TGTGCCAGCCGCAGTAGGGGGTCTACTAATGAAAAACTGTTTTTT. Its protein is CASRSRGSTNEKLFF.

The chain recombines TRBV4-2 with TRBJ2-7, with TRBD2 as a possible D gene (6 bases). Germline-derived CDR1 and CDR2 are LGHNA and YNFKEQ. The CDR3 length is 15 residues. The V end lost 3 bases, the J end lost 2 bases, and 14 bases lay between the germline ends. The CDR3 loop is CASSQDRLGTYEQYF. The DNA for the CDR3 is TGTGCCAGCAGCCAGGACCGACTAGGAACCTACGAGCAGTACTTC.

The gene calls are TRBV6-5 and TRBJ1-2, with D possibly being TRBD1 (6 bases). The germline CDR1 and CDR2 sequences are MNHEY and SVGAGI. V shed 6 bases and J shed 4 bases, with 12 bases lying between them. The CDR3 is made up of 13 amino acids. The CDR3 nucleotides read TGTGCCAGCAGGCCAGGGGTGGTCTATGGCTACACCTTC. Amino acids: CASRPGVVYGYTF.

J is TRBJ2-1 and V is TRBV7-2; 7 positions agree with TRBD2. V lost 2 bases and J lost 7; bases outside the gene matches: 2. The CDR3 runs to 13 residues. Germline lookup yields CDR1 SGHTA and CDR2 FQGNSA. CDR3 nucleotides: TGTGCCAGCAGCTTAAGGCGGGAGAATGAGCAGTTCTTC. Protein: CASSLRRENEQFF.

The chain carries TRBV5-5 and TRBJ1-3; the D gene is possibly TRBD1 (5 bases). The CDR3 has 14 amino acids. Germline CDR1 is SGHKS and CDR2 is YYEKEE (reference sequence). V was shortened by 3 bases and J by 6 bases, with 13 bases between the two germline ends. This CDR3 reads CASSWGLPLNTIYF. For the CDR3, the DNA is TGTGCCAGCAGCTGGGGACTGCCGCTAAACACCATATATTTT.

The rearrangement links TRBV20-1 to TRBJ2-7, with unresolved D. The ends were cut back, 3 bases at V and 0 bases at J, with 15 bases in the middle. CDR1 is DFQATT and CDR2 is SNEGSKA in the germline V gene (reference sequence). The CDR3 spans 15 residues. The DNA of the CDR3 is TGCAGTGCTAGTGCTTTGCCAGGCCTCTCCTACGAGCAGTACTTC. Translated, it gives CSASALPGLSYEQYF.

V gene TRBV4-1 combines with J gene TRBJ2-1; D not certain. Germline CDR1 is MGHRA and CDR2 is YSYEKL. V was shortened by 0 bases and J by 10 bases, with 16 bases between the two germline ends. The CDR3 consists of 15 residues. CDR3 residues: CASSQDVSSLREQFF. The CDR3, as DNA: TGCGCCAGCAGCCAAGACGTTTCGAGCCTGCGGGAGCAGTTCTTC.

The V call is TRBV27, the J call TRBJ2-7; 9 nucleotides agree with TRBD2. The germline V gene encodes CDR1 MNHEY and CDR2 SMNVEV (reference sequence). J gave up 3 bases and V 3 bases, and 3 bases lay outside the gene matches. The CDR3 is 14 amino acids. This CDR3 is CASSFAGGYYEQYF. In DNA, the CDR3 is TGTGCCAGCAGTTTCGCGGGAGGGTACTACGAGCAGTACTTC.

V usage is TRBV5-8 and J usage is TRBJ1-5, with TRBD1 matching over 7 bases. Germline loops: CDR1 SGHTS, CDR2 YDEGEE. This CDR3 is 16 amino acids long. V shed 4 bases, J shed 1 base, and the junction held 8 bases outside the gene matches. DNA of the CDR3: TGTGCCAGCAGCCCTACAGGGGTTGGCAGCAATCAGCCCCAGCATTTT. It specifies CASSPTGVGSNQPQHF. The full variable domain, its missing parts supplied by reference TRBV5-8 and TRBJ1-5, is EAGVTQSPTHLIKTRGQQATLRCSPISGHTSVYWYQQALGLGLQFLLWYDEGEERNRGNFPPRFSGRQFPNYSSELNVNALELEDSALYLCASSPTGVGSNQPQHFGDGTRLSIL.

The chain is built from TRBV19 and TRBJ1-1; weak D call: TRBD1 (5 bases). Germline CDR1 is LNHDA and CDR2 is SQIVND (reference sequence). This CDR3 region has 13 residues. V lost 10 bases, J lost 1 base, and 13 bases lay in between. CDR3 DNA sequence: TGTGCCACTCGCTGGGGCTCGAACACTGAAGCTTTCTTT. Protein: CATRWGSNTEAFF.

The J gene is TRBJ2-2, the V gene TRBV5-4, with TRBD2 matching 16 bases. The CDR3 runs to 17 residues. V lost 4 bases, J lost 4 bases, and 4 bases stayed unmatched. Germline V gene data show CDR1 as SGHNT and CDR2 as YYREEE (reference sequence). CDR3 coding DNA: TGTGCCAGCAGCGCGGGACTAGCGGGGGGGACCACCGGGGAGCTGTTTTTT. This gives the protein CASSAGLAGGTTGELFF.

V usage is TRBV28 and J usage is TRBJ1-1; 7 bases map to TRBD1. CDR3 size: 14 residues. Germline trimming cut 4 bases from V and 6 bases from J; bases unmatched to any gene: 8. Looked up from germline, CDR1 is MDHEN and CDR2 is SYDVKM. The CDR3 coding sequence is TGTGCCAGCAGTTACCCGGGACAGAAGGCTGAAGCTTTCTTT. This codes for CASSYPGQKAEAFF.

The chain recombines TRBV12-3 or TRBV12-4 with TRBJ1-2; perhaps TRBD1 as D (6 bases). The ends were cut back, 8 bases at V and 5 bases at J, with 12 bases in the middle. CDR3 size: 12 residues. The CDR3: CASRGALYGYTF. The CDR3 DNA reads TGTGCCAGCCGGGGGGCCCTTTATGGCTACACCTTC.

The V and J genes are TRBV29-1 and TRBJ1-5, with TRBD1 as a possible D gene (6 bases). The V gene lost 6 bases and the J gene lost 6 bases, with 18 bases spanning the gap. This CDR3 region has 14 residues. The germline gives CDR1 SQVTM, CDR2 ANQGSEA. As DNA, the CDR3 is TGCAGCGTGTGCTTAGGGCAGGGGAGTCAGCCCCAGCATTTT. Protein product: CSVCLGQGSQPQHF.

The chain uses TRBV27 and TRBJ2-1; a possible D gene is TRBD2 (6 bases). Germline assignment: CDR1 MNHEY and CDR2 SMNVEV (reference sequence). The CDR3 extends over 14 amino acids. V gave up 4 bases and J gave up 5 bases, with 12 bases separating them. The CDR3 here is CASSYRGGHNEQFF. As DNA, the CDR3 is TGTGCCAGCAGTTATCGCGGAGGGCACAATGAGCAGTTCTTC.

The J gene is TRBJ2-7, the V gene TRBV25-1; 8 nucleotides agree with TRBD1. CDR1 is MGHDK, CDR2 SYGVNS, per germline. Trimming took 2 bases from V and 2 from J; bases not matched to a gene: 5. This CDR3 is built from 15 residues. CDR3 loop: CASSEPGTGPYEQYF. The CDR3 nucleotides are TGTGCCAGCAGTGAACCCGGGACAGGACCCTACGAGCAGTACTTC.

The chain recombines TRBV5-1 with TRBJ1-4; D call uncertain. The V and J ends lost 4 bases and 5 bases respectively, with 6 bases between them. Per the germline V gene, CDR1 is SGHRS and CDR2 is YFSETQ. The CDR3 has 12 residues. In DNA, the CDR3 is TGCGCCAGCAGCGAGGCGAATGAAAAACTGTTTTTT. This codes for CASSEANEKLFF.